The clone carrying this TCR beta chain was seen many times. Its antigen is unknown. The CDR3 is 13 amino acids. Deletions cut 5 bases from V and 7 bases from J, with 15 bases between. Looked up from germline, CDR1 is SEHNR and CDR2 is FQNEAQ (reference sequence). The record originates from a study of early T cells in non-severe SARS-CoV-2 infection. Study summary: Sequenced bulk RNA came from whole blood that was unsorted, and chains were unpaired.

Individual cDNA molecules received unique molecular identifiers. Each CDR3 protein is one row after TCRdb ran MiXCR on the 5' RACE reads. Among 80,000 to 100,000 distinct CDR3 sequences, approximately 10% were seen once, and the ten largest hold roughly 4.5%. Study-wide results and caveats: VDJdb matching favored anti-spike CD8 responses, missing private and CD4 specificities.

The TCR comes from an adult who was a healthcare worker with PCR-confirmed SARS-CoV-2 infection or an uninfected control (not recorded which). The chain combines TRBV7-9 with TRBJ2-7; TRBD1 might be the D (5 bases). The specimen comprised whole blood, sampled at baseline. The CDR3 DNA is TGTGCCAGCAGCCCCCCAGGGCTCGAAGAGCAGTACTTC. Its protein is CASSPPGLEEQYF.